This T cell receptor beta chain was recorded in a study of cytomegalovirus exposure and HLA in healthy donors. Vbeta (60) and Jbeta (13) primers were used in the PCR. Profiled with immunoSEQ multiplex PCR; TCRdb holds only in-frame clones, not every one. The sample holds under 150,000 clones, 50% to 65% seen once. Germline lookup yields CDR1 SNHLY and CDR2 FYNNEI. The CDR3 is 14 residues long. Trimming cost V 6 bases and J 6 bases; bases outside gene matches: 9. Sequences were obtained from PBMCs. V and J are TRBV2 and TRBJ1-1; TRBD1 matches at 8 bases. This receptor was identified in a woman aged 35 to 49 in good health and CMV-seropositive. CDR3 residues: CASSIGQGGSEAFF. CDR3 coding DNA: TGTGCCAGCAGCATAGGACAGGGAGGGTCTGAAGCTTTCTTT.